This T cell receptor (beta chain) was obtained from a study of radiotherapy plus CTLA-4 blockade in lung cancer. This CDR3 region has 12 residues. The ends were cut back, 4 bases at V and 2 bases at J, with 7 bases in the middle. CDR1 and CDR2 (germline): SGHRS, YFSETQ. This clone was observed a handful of times. The target antigen is unknown. The table came from immunoSEQ multiplex PCR; TCRdb's copy has only in-frame clones and leaves some out. The sample lists 100,000 to 150,000 clones; just under 80% were seen once. Study-level findings and limits: In blood, tumor-derived TCR clones expanded after radiotherapy plus ipilimumab.

The chain is built from TRBV5-1 and TRBJ2-7, with no clear D. The sequence was collected from a human donor with non-small cell lung cancer who had a partial response to radiotherapy plus ipilimumab. The input for sequencing was peripheral blood, taken from a patient treated with radiotherapy plus ipilimumab. CDR3 in DNA: TGCGCCAGCAGCCCGCAGGCCTACGAGCAGTACTTC. Residues: CASSPQAYEQYF.